The clone carrying this TCR beta chain was detected only a few times. This entry belongs to a study of blood T cell repertoires in COVID-19. About the research overall: T cells, B-cell-depleted T cells, or PBMCs supplied cDNA or gDNA.

The CDR3 loop spans 14 amino acids. The trim removed 4 bases at V and 7 bases at J, leaving 7 bases unmatched. Germline V gene sequence: CDR1 SGHNT, CDR2 YYREEE (reference sequence). Patients at the Seattle site were enrolled during active infection and followed longitudinally. Under the authors' procedure: Counts of nucleated cells, estimated from reference gene primer amplification, were obtained. Repertoires were generated with immunoSEQ multiplex PCR, while TCRdb's copy carries only in-frame clones and drops some. V, J and clone size were drawn from that table, and D and trimming were deduced from the DNA. The sample records fewer than 500,000 clones, 70% to 90% being singletons.

Sample: peripheral blood. This rearrangement joins TRBV5-4 to TRBJ1-1; 10 bases fit TRBD1. This receptor was obtained from a man in his late teens or twenties with COVID-19, enrolled during active disease. CDR3 in DNA: TGTGCCAGCAGCCCGGGACAGGGGCGAGGTGAAGCTTTCTTT. Residues: CASSPGQGRGEAFF.